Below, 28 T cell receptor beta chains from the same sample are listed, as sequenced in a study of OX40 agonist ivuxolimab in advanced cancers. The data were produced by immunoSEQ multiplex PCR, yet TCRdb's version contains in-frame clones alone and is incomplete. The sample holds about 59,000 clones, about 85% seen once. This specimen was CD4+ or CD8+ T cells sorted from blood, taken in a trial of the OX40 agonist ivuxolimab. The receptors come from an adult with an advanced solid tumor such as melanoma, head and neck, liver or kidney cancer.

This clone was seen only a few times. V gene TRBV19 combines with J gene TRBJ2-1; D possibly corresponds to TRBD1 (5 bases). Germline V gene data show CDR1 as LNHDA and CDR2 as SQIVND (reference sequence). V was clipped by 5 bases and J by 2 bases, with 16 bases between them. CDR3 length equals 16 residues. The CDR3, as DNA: TGTGCCAGTAGTGGGAAACAGGTATTCACCTACAATGAGCAGTTCTTC. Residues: CASSGKQVFTYNEQFF.

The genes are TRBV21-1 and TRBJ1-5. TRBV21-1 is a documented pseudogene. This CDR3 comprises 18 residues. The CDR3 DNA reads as TGTGCCAGCAGCAAATCGGGAGATAAGACCAGGGGCAATCAGCCCCAGCATTTT. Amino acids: CASSKSGDKTRGNQPQHF.

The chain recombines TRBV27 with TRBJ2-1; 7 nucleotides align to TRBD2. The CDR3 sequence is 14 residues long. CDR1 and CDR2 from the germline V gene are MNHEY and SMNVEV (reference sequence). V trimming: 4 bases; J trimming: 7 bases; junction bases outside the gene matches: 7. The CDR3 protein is CASSSGPRGNEQFF. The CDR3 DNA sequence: TGTGCCAGCAGTTCTGGGCCGCGGGGGAATGAGCAGTTCTTC.

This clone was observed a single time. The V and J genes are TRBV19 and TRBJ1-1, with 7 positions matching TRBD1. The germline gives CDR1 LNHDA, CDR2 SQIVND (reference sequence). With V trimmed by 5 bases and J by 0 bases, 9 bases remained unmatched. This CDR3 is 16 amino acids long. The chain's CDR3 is CASSEDRVWVNTEAFF. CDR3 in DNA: TGTGCCAGTAGTGAAGACAGGGTGTGGGTGAACACTGAAGCTTTCTTT.

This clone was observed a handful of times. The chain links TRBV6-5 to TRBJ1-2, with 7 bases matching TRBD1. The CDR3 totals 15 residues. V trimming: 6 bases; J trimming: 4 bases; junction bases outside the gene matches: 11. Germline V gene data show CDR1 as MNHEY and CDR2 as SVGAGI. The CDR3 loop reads CASSLQGGTGYGYTF. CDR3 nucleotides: TGTGCCAGCAGCCTCCAGGGGGGGACTGGCTATGGCTACACCTTC.

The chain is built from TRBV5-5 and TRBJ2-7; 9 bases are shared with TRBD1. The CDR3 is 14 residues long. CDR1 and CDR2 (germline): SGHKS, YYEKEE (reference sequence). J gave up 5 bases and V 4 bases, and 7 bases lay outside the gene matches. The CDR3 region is CASSRTGANDEQYF. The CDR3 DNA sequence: TGTGCCAGCAGCAGGACAGGGGCGAACGACGAGCAGTACTTC.

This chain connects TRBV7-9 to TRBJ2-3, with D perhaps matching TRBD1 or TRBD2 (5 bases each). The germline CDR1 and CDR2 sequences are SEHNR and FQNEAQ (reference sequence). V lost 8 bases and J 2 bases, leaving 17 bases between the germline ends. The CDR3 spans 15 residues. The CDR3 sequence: CASGRLGEFTDTQYF. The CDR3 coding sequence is TGTGCCAGCGGCCGCTTGGGGGAGTTCACAGATACGCAGTATTTT.

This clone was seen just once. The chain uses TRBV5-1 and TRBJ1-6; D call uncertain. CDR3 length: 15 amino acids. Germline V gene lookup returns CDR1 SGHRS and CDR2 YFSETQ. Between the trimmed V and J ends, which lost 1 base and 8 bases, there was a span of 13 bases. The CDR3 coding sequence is TGCGCCAGCAGCTTGAAGGGTCGCTCGGATTCACCCCTCCACTTT. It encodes CASSLKGRSDSPLHF. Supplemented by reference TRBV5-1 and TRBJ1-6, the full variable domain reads KAGVTQTPRYLIKTRGQQVTLSCSPISGHRSVSWYQQTPGQGLQFLFEYFSETQRNKGNFPGRFSGRQFSNSRSEMNVSTLELGDSALYLCASSLKGRSDSPLHFGNGTRLTVT.

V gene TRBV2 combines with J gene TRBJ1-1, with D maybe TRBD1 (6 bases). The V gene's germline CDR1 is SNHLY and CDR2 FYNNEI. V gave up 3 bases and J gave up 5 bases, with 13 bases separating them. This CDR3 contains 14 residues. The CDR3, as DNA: TGTGCCAGCAGTGATCCGGGGGCCGGGACTGAAGCTTTCTTT. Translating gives CASSDPGAGTEAFF.

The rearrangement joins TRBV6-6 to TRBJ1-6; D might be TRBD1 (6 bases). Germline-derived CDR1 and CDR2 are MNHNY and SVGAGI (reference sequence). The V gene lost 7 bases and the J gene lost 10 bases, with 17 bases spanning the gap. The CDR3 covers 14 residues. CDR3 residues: CASTGQQGSSPLHF. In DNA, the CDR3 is TGTGCCAGCACAGGACAGCAGGGTTCGTCACCCCTCCACTTT.

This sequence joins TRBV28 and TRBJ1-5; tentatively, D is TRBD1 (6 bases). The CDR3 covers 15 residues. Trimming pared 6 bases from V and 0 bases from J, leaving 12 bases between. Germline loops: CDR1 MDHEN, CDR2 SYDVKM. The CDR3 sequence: CASRGADYSNQPQHF. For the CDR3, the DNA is TGTGCCAGCAGGGGGGCCGACTATAGCAATCAGCCCCAGCATTTT.

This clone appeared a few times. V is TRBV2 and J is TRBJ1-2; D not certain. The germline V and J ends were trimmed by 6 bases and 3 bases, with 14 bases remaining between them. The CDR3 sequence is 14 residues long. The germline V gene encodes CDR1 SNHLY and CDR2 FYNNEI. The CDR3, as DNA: TGTGCCAGCAGCCCGGCCTCTTTCGACTATGGCTACACCTTC. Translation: CASSPASFDYGYTF.

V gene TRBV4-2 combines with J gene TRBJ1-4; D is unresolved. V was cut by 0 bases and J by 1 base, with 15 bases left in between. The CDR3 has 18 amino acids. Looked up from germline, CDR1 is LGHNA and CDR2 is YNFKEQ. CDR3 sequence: CASSQEAVVALTNEKLFF. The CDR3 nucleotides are TGTGCCAGCAGCCAAGAGGCGGTGGTGGCACTAACTAATGAAAAACTGTTTTTT.

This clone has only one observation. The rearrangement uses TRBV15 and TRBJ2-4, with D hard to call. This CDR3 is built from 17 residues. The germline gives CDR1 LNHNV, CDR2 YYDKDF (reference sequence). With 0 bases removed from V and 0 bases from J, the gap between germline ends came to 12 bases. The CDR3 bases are TGTGCCACCAGCAGAGATCGCATAGCACTAGCCAAAAACATTCAGTACTTC. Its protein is CATSRDRIALAKNIQYF.

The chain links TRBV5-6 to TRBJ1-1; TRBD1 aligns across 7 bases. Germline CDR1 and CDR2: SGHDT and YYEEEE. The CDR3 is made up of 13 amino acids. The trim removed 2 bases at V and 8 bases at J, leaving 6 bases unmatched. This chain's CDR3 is CASSLQGFGEAFF. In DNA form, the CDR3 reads TGTGCCAGCAGCTTACAGGGGTTCGGGGAAGCTTTCTTT.

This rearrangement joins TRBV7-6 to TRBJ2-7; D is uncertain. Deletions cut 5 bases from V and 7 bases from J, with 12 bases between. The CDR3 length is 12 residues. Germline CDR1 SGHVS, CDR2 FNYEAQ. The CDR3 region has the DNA TGTGCCAGCAGCCCCTTGGTGGGGGAGCAGTACTTC. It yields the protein CASSPLVGEQYF.

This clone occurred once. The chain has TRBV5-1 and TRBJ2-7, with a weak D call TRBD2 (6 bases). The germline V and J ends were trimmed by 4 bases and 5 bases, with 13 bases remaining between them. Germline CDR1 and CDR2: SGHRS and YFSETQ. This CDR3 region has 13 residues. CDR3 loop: CASSPGWRDEQYF. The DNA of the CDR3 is TGCGCCAGCAGCCCTGGTTGGAGGGACGAGCAGTACTTC.

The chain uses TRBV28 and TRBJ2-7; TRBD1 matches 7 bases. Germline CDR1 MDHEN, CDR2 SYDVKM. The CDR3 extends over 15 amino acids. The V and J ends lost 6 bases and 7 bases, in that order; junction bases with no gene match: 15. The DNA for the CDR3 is TGTGCCAGCAGCCGACCCCTTGGGACAGCCGGGGAGCAGTACTTC. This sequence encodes CASSRPLGTAGEQYF.

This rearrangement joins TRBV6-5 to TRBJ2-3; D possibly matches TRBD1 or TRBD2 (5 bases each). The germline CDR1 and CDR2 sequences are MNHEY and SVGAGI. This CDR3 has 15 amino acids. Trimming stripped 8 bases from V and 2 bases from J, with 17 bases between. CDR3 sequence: CASGLRGRVTDTQYF. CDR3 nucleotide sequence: TGTGCCAGCGGATTACGGGGCAGGGTCACAGATACGCAGTATTTT.

In nucleotides, the CDR3 is TGTGCCAGCAACAGGGGCAACTCCTACAATGAGCAGTTCTTC. Protein product: CASNRGNSYNEQFF. This chain uses TRBV6-5 with TRBJ2-1; 7 bases are a match to TRBD1. Germline V gene lookup returns CDR1 MNHEY and CDR2 SVGAGI. V lost 7 bases and J lost 0; bases outside the gene matches: 3. This CDR3 comprises 14 residues.

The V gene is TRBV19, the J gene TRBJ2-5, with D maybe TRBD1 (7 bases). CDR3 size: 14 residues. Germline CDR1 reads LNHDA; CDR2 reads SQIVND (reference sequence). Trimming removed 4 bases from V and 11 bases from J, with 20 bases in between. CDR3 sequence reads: CASSRGGDSMEQYF. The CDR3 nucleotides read TGTGCCAGTAGTAGGGGCGGGGACAGCATGGAGCAGTACTTC.

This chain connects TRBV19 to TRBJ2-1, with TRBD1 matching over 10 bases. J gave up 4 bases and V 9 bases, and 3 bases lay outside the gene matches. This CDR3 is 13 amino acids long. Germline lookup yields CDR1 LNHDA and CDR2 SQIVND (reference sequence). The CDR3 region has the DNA TGTGCCAGCGGACAGGGGGAGTACAATGAGCAGTTCTTC. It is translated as CASGQGEYNEQFF.

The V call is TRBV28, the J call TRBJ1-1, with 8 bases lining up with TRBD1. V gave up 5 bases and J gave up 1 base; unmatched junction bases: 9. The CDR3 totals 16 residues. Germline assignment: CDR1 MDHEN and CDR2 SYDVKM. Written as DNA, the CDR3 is TGTGCCAGCAGTCCCAGGACAGGGCGGAGGAACACTGAAGCTTTCTTT. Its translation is CASSPRTGRRNTEAFF.

In DNA form, the CDR3 reads TGTGCCAGCAGTTCGACAGGGGGCGAGGGCACTGAAGCTTTCTTT. Amino acids: CASSSTGGEGTEAFF. The chain uses TRBV6-5 and TRBJ1-1; TRBD1 matches at 10 bases. Germline V gene data show CDR1 as MNHEY and CDR2 as SVGAGI. The CDR3 spans 15 residues. The J segment lost 4 bases and the V segment lost 4 bases, leaving 6 bases of the junction unmatched.

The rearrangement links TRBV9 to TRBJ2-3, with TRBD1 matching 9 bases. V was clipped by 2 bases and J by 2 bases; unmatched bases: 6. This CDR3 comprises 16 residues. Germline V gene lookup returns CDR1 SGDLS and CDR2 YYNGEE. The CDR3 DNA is TGTGCCAGCAGCGTCGCGAGGGACAGGGACACAGATACGCAGTATTTT. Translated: CASSVARDRDTDTQYF.

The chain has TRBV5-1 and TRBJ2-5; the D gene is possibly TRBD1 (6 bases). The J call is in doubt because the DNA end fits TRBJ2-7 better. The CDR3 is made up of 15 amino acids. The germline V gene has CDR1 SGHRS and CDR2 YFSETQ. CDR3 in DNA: TGCGCCAGCAGCTTGGGACCCACAGGGTCCTACGAGCAGTACTTC. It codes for CASSLGPTGSYEQYF.

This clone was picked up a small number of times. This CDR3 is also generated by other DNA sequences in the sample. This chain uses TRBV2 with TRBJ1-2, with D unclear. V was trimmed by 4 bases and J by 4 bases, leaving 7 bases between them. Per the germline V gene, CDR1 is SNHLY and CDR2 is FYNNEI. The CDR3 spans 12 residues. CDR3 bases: TGTGCCAGCAGTGCGGGAAGCTATGGCTACACCTTC. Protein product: CASSAGSYGYTF.

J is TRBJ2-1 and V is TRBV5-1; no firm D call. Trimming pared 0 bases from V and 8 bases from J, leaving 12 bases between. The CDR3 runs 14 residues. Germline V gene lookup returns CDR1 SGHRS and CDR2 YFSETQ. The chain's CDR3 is CASSLATSGDEQFF. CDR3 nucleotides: TGCGCCAGCAGCTTGGCGACTTCAGGAGATGAGCAGTTCTTC.